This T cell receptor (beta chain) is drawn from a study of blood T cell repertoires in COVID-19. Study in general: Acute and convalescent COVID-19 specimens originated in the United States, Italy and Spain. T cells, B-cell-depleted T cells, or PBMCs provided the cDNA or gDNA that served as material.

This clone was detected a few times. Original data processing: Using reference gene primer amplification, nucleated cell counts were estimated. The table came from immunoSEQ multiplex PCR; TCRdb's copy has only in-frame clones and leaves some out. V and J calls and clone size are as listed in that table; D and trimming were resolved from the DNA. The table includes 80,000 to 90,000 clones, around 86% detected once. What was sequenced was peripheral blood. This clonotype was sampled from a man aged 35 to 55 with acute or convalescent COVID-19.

In DNA form, the CDR3 reads TGTGCCATCAGTGAGGCAGGGGGCGGAAGCAATCAGCCCCAGCATTTT. Encoded protein: CAISEAGGGSNQPQHF. V gene TRBV10-3 combines with J gene TRBJ1-5; 8 positions agree with TRBD1. The CDR3 contains 16 residues. Germline V gene sequence: CDR1 ENHRY, CDR2 SYGVKD. Losses at the gene ends were 2 bases for V and 1 base for J; bases not matched to a gene: 4.